A single sample is the source of the 24 T cell receptor beta chains below, sequenced in a study of blood T cell repertoires in COVID-19. Measured with immunoSEQ multiplex PCR; TCRdb has only the in-frame clones, and not every one. The sample contains fewer than 500,000 clones, approximately 90% of which appear only once. Sequenced sample: PBMCs or T cells enriched from blood (not recorded which). The receptor set was obtained from a woman under 30 who had recovered from COVID-19.

In this sample, this clone turned up a few times. This rearrangement joins TRBV18 to TRBJ1-5; maybe TRBD1 (5 bases). The CDR3 runs to 12 residues. The germline CDR1 and CDR2 sequences are KGHSH and LQKENI. Trimming took 2 bases from V and 9 from J, leaving 8 bases between them. CDR3 in amino acids: CASSPGGTPQHF. Written as DNA, the CDR3 is TGTGCCAGCTCACCAGGGGGGACGCCCCAGCATTTT.

The V and J genes are TRBV9 and TRBJ2-5; the match to TRBD1 covers 8 bases. Germline V gives CDR1 SGDLS, CDR2 YYNGEE. V was pared by 1 base and J by 4 bases, with 15 bases of the junction left unmatched. This CDR3 region has 18 residues. The CDR3 coding sequence is TGTGCCAGCAGCGTACGCCCCGTGGCAGGGGGCGATGCAGAGACCCAGTACTTC. Translating it yields CASSVRPVAGGDAETQYF.

The V and J genes are TRBV2 and TRBJ2-3; the match to TRBD2 covers 11 bases. CDR1 SNHLY and CDR2 FYNNEI come from the germline V gene. The ends lost 8 bases at V and 4 bases at J; junction bases unmatched: 14. This CDR3 is 17 amino acids long. CDR3 bases: TGTGCCAGCTACCATGACTCGACTAGCGGGGAGTCAGATACGCAGTATTTT. Translated: CASYHDSTSGESDTQYF.

The genes are TRBV10-3 and TRBJ2-1; 7 nucleotides agree with TRBD2. CDR3 length equals 17 residues. The germline CDR1 and CDR2 sequences are ENHRY and SYGVKD. V shed 2 bases and J 0 bases; nucleotides not matched to a gene: 7. CDR3 in DNA: TGTGCCATCAGTGAGCCGGCTGGGAGGGCCTCCTACAATGAGCAGTTCTTC. This sequence encodes CAISEPAGRASYNEQFF.

The J gene is TRBJ2-2, the V gene TRBV2; D is possibly TRBD2 (5 bases). The germline V gene encodes CDR1 SNHLY and CDR2 FYNNEI. The germline V and J ends were trimmed by 5 bases and 3 bases, with 10 bases remaining between them. This CDR3 spans 14 amino acids. In nucleotides, the CDR3 is TGTGCCAGCAGTCCTGAGAGGGACACCGGGGAGCTGTTTTTT. Protein: CASSPERDTGELFF.

The chain combines TRBV5-1 with TRBJ1-3, with D perhaps matching TRBD1 (6 bases). The CDR3 has 14 amino acids. The germline gives CDR1 SGHRS, CDR2 YFSETQ. Between the trimmed V and J ends, which lost 3 bases and 2 bases, there was a span of 9 bases. CDR3 in amino acids: CASSSAGAGNTIYF. The CDR3 coding sequence is TGCGCCAGCAGCTCCGCAGGGGCTGGAAACACCATATATTTT. Looking up the rest from reference TRBV5-1 and TRBJ1-3 gives the full variable domain: KAGVTQTPRYLIKTRGQQVTLSCSPISGHRSVSWYQQTPGQGLQFLFEYFSETQRNKGNFPGRFSGRQFSNSRSEMNVSTLELGDSALYLCASSSAGAGNTIYFGEGSWLTVV.

The genes are TRBV10-3 and TRBJ1-5; D is unclear. This CDR3 spans 15 amino acids. The germline V gene has CDR1 ENHRY and CDR2 SYGVKD. V was pared by 10 bases and J by 1 base, with 17 bases between. CDR3 amino acids: CATALGGESNQPQHF. The CDR3 DNA follows: TGTGCCACCGCCTTAGGAGGAGAAAGCAATCAGCCCCAGCATTTT.

The CDR3 DNA follows: TGTGCCAGCAGCTCTCTCGCGGGGGGGCCTATTAATGAGCAGTTCTTC. Residues: CASSSLAGGPINEQFF. The V gene is TRBV5-4, the J gene TRBJ2-1; 9 bases are a match to TRBD2. CDR3 length: 16 amino acids. Germline V CDR1 and CDR2: SGHNT, YYREEE (reference sequence). V was clipped by 3 bases and J by 7 bases; unmatched bases: 11.

The chain uses TRBV3-1 (or the pseudogene TRBV3-2) and TRBJ2-3; tentatively, D is TRBD1 (5 bases). Trimming stripped 2 bases from V and 5 bases from J, with 5 bases between. Looked up from germline, CDR1 is LGHDT and CDR2 is YNNKEL (reference sequence). The CDR3 runs 12 residues. CDR3 region: CASSQTGDTQYF. CDR3 nucleotides: TGTGCCAGCAGCCAAACAGGAGATACGCAGTATTTT.

The CDR3 nucleotides are TGTGCCAGCAGTGAACAGGGTTTGAATAATTCACCCCTCCACTTT. This translates into CASSEQGLNNSPLHF. This chain uses TRBV25-1 with TRBJ1-6; perhaps TRBD1 as D (5 bases). This CDR3 comprises 15 residues. V lost 2 bases and J lost 5, with 10 bases in between. Germline CDR1 is MGHDK and CDR2 is SYGVNS.

The rearrangement uses TRBV2 and TRBJ2-3; possibly TRBD2 for D (6 bases). The CDR3 spans 17 residues. Germline CDR1 and CDR2: SNHLY and FYNNEI. Trimming took 7 bases from V and 1 from J, leaving 21 bases between them. The CDR3 protein is CASIVGGATGGTDTQYF. CDR3 nucleotide sequence: TGTGCCAGCATCGTTGGCGGGGCAACTGGGGGCACAGATACGCAGTATTTT.

The V gene is TRBV28, the J gene TRBJ1-1, with 12 bases matching TRBD1. In germline, CDR1 is MDHEN, CDR2 SYDVKM. The junction had 5 bases not matched to a gene; V was cut back by 5 bases and J by 10 bases. This CDR3 is 13 amino acids long. DNA of the CDR3: TGTGCCAGCAGTCCGGGACAGGGGGCGCGAGCTTTCTTT. Translation: CASSPGQGARAFF.

The chain employs TRBV28 and TRBJ2-1; a weak D match, TRBD2 (6 bases). This CDR3 has 15 amino acids. V lost 3 bases and J lost 0, with 9 bases in between. Germline V CDR1 and CDR2: MDHEN, SYDVKM. The DNA of the CDR3 is TGTGCCAGCAGTTTGGGACTGAGCTCCTACAATGAGCAGTTCTTC. This translates into CASSLGLSSYNEQFF. Together with reference TRBV28 and TRBJ2-1, the CDR3 gives the full variable domain: DVKVTQSSRYLVKRTGEKVFLECVQDMDHENMFWYRQDPGLGLRLIYFSYDVKMKEKGDIPEGYSVSREKKERFSLILESASTNQTSMYLCASSLGLSSYNEQFFGPGTRLTVL.

V is TRBV5-5 and J is TRBJ1-4; D call uncertain. Germline-derived CDR1 and CDR2 are SGHKS and YYEKEE (reference sequence). Trimming removed 3 bases from V and 0 bases from J, with 15 bases in between. The CDR3 extends over 17 amino acids. CDR3 sequence: CASSSLIYTATNEKLFF. CDR3 DNA: TGTGCCAGCAGCTCCTTAATATACACAGCAACTAATGAAAAACTGTTTTTT. Drawing the rest from reference TRBV5-5 and TRBJ1-4, the complete variable domain is DAGVTQSPTHLIKTRGQQVTLRCSPISGHKSVSWYQQVLGQGPQFIFQYYEKEERGRGNFPDRFSARQFPNYSSELNVNALLLGDSALYLCASSSLIYTATNEKLFFGSGTQLSVL.

The chain combines TRBV4-1 with TRBJ1-1; D not resolved. With 1 base removed from V and 1 base from J, the gap between germline ends came to 10 bases. Germline CDR1 is MGHRA and CDR2 is YSYEKL. CDR3 size: 15 residues. CDR3 amino acids: CASSQGYLGNTEAFF. CDR3 DNA sequence: TGCGCCAGCAGCCAAGGGTACCTAGGGAACACTGAAGCTTTCTTT.

The chain links TRBV4-1 to TRBJ1-2; 8 positions match TRBD1. The V segment lost 4 bases and the J segment 6 bases; nucleotides outside the gene matches: 7. CDR1 is MGHRA and CDR2 is YSYEKL in the germline V gene. The CDR3 totals 14 residues. This CDR3 is CASSRETGADGYTF. The CDR3 DNA reads as TGCGCCAGCAGCCGGGAGACAGGGGCGGATGGCTACACCTTC.

The chain joins TRBV4-1 to TRBJ1-2, with 7 bases fitting TRBD1. The CDR3 extends over 14 amino acids. V lost 1 base, J lost 8 bases, and 7 bases stayed unmatched. The germline gives CDR1 MGHRA, CDR2 YSYEKL. Written as DNA, the CDR3 is TGCGCCAGCAGCCAAGCGAAGGGGGCGGTGGGCTACACCTTC. It encodes CASSQAKGAVGYTF.

J is TRBJ2-5 and V is TRBV5-1; D is unclear. Germline CDR1 is SGHRS and CDR2 is YFSETQ. The CDR3 length is 14 residues. V lost 4 bases and J 4 bases, leaving 14 bases between the germline ends. The CDR3 DNA reads as TGCGCCAGCAGCCTAGGAACCCTTCGAGAGACCCAGTACTTC. Its translation: CASSLGTLRETQYF.

The chain employs TRBV28 and TRBJ1-1; TRBD1 might be the D (6 bases). The CDR3 runs 14 residues. V gave up 6 bases and J gave up 7 bases, with 18 bases separating them. Per the germline V gene, CDR1 is MDHEN and CDR2 is SYDVKM. CDR3 DNA: TGTGCCAGCAGGCTCCAGGGGTGGTATGGTGAAGCTTTCTTT. This translates into CASRLQGWYGEAFF.

The chain joins TRBV12-3 or TRBV12-4 to TRBJ2-1; no firm D call. This CDR3 comprises 10 residues. V was trimmed by 5 bases and J by 8 bases, leaving 4 bases between them. The CDR3: CASSLYEQFF. In DNA, the CDR3 is TGTGCCAGCAGTCTATATGAGCAGTTCTTC.

The V and J genes are TRBV5-4 and TRBJ2-5; tentative D call: TRBD1 (6 bases). The CDR3 contains 15 residues. Looked up from germline, CDR1 is SGHNT and CDR2 is YYREEE (reference sequence). With 0 bases removed from V and 1 base from J, the gap between germline ends came to 10 bases. The CDR3: CASSLGQETQETQYF. In DNA form, the CDR3 reads TGTGCCAGCAGCTTGGGACAGGAGACCCAAGAGACCCAGTACTTC. The full variable domain, rest sourced from reference TRBV5-4 and TRBJ2-5, is ETGVTQSPTHLIKTRGQQVTLRCSSQSGHNTVSWYQQALGQGPQFIFQYYREEENGRGNFPPRFSGLQFPNYSSELNVNALELDDSALYLCASSLGQETQETQYFGPGTRLLVL.

This clone was counted between two and nine times. The CDR3, as DNA: TGTGCCAGCTCACCGGCGGGGAGTGGTGGCTACACCTTC. Translating gives CASSPAGSGGYTF. V gene TRBV18 combines with J gene TRBJ1-2; no reliable D call. Germline V gives CDR1 KGHSH, CDR2 LQKENI. V gave up 3 bases and J gave up 7 bases, with 12 bases separating them. This CDR3 has 13 residues.

This clone was observed a handful of times. Other DNA variants within this sample encode the same CDR3. V and J are TRBV18 and TRBJ2-3; tentatively, D is TRBD2 (5 bases). The CDR3 runs 12 residues. Germline V gene sequence: CDR1 KGHSH, CDR2 LQKENI. V was cut by 3 bases and J by 5 bases, with 6 bases left in between. The CDR3 bases are TGTGCCAGCTCACCTGGGAGAGATACGCAGTATTTT. This codes for CASSPGRDTQYF.

In regard to this clone: Other DNA variants within this sample encode the same CDR3. This sequence joins TRBV5-1 and TRBJ1-3; D may be TRBD1 (6 bases). Trimming removed 0 bases from V and 4 bases from J, with 8 bases in between. The CDR3 has 14 residues. Germline loops: CDR1 SGHRS, CDR2 YFSETQ. CDR3 sequence (DNA): TGCGCCAGCAGCTTGGCTACAGGGGGAAACACCATATATTTT. Amino acids: CASSLATGGNTIYF.